Detailed here is one TCR beta chain. This sample is drawn from a study of blood T cell repertoires in COVID-19. For the study at large: Researchers got acute and convalescent COVID-19 samples from the United States, Italy and Spain. Nucleic acid was either cDNA or gDNA, and it came from T cells, B-cell-depleted T cells, or PBMCs.

Original handling: Reference gene primer amplification in the assay estimated nucleated cell counts. Profiled with immunoSEQ multiplex PCR; TCRdb holds only in-frame clones, not every one. V, J and clone size reflect that table, while D and trimming were determined from the DNA. This sample carries under 250,000 clones, 70% to 90% of them seen once, and the ten largest clones take approximately 8%. Unmatched junction bases numbered 5, after V lost 1 base and J lost 0 bases. Germline V gene sequence: CDR1 LNHDA, CDR2 SQIVND (reference sequence). CDR3 length equals 16 residues. Material for sequencing was peripheral blood. This receptor was obtained from a woman aged 50 to 60 with active or convalescent COVID-19. This rearrangement joins TRBV19 to TRBJ1-1; TRBD1 matches at 7 bases. The CDR3 bases are TGTGCCAGTAGTATAGTAGGAGGGGGCGTGAACACTGAAGCTTTCTTT. Protein sequence: CASSIVGGGVNTEAFF.